The source of this T cell receptor (beta chain) is a study of T cell responses to AZD1222 COVID-19 vaccine. General study findings and limits: Among the donors, most were white British and more were female, and clonal diversity was possibly underestimated.

Note on this clone: Its target is not known.

The table came from immunoSEQ multiplex PCR; TCRdb's copy has only in-frame clones and leaves some out. In the table there are 150,000 or so clones, under 95% of which are singletons. V lost 5 bases and J lost 3; bases outside the gene matches: 8. There are 15 residues in the CDR3. Germline V gene data show CDR1 as PRHDT and CDR2 as FYEKMQ (reference sequence). Researchers grouped second doses given at about 4 or about 12 weeks into one pool. The gene calls are TRBV13 and TRBJ2-5, with 8 bases matching TRBD1. This TCR derives from an adult who received the AZD1222 COVID-19 vaccine. Sequencing was performed on peripheral blood, taken 28 days after the second AZD1222 dose. The CDR3 protein is CASSNSRDRKETQYF. CDR3 in DNA: TGTGCCAGCAGCAATTCCCGGGACAGGAAAGAGACCCAGTACTTC. The entire variable domain, with the rest obtained from reference TRBV13 and TRBJ2-5, is as follows: AAGVIQSPRHLIKEKRETATLKCYPIPRHDTVYWYQQGPGQDPQFLISFYEKMQSDKGSIPDRFSAQQFSDYHSELNMSSLELGDSALYFCASSNSRDRKETQYFGPGTRLLVL.